This entry concerns a single TCR beta chain. Its antigen is currently not known. At one end, the junction sequence differs from germline, possibly due to a read error. The data were obtained in a study of shared clonotypes between healthy human individuals (dated by TCRdb to the early 2020s). For the study in its entirety: The cohort included three men and a couple of women between 18 and 49 years of age. For each donor, CD4 naive and CD4 memory were each given three plates, CD8 naive was given two plates, and CD8 memory was given one plate. To estimate repertoire size and how much clonotypes are shared between individuals, the study performed deep sequencing of blood TCR repertoires from 4 to 6 healthy adults. Different laboratories and diverse techniques were used to prepare libraries and sequence TCR repertoires, to increase sequencing depth and limit assay-specific biases. Each donor's leukapheresis produced roughly between roughly 0.85 and 9.5 billion PBMCs. General conclusions and limits of the study: Sampling was restricted to blood, and TCR repertoires in tissue are likely to differ from TCR repertoires in blood. Even with the large sequencing depth, rarefaction of the sorted-subset datasets indicated that sequencing was incomplete. Estimated clonotype richness was generally larger for naive than for memory subsets. Pairwise subsampling led to the expectation that sequencing depth would affect the degree of clonotype sharing among donors. Compared with non-shared clonotypes, clonotypes shared by all four sorted-subset donors had higher generation probabilities. Because the study included only a small number of donors, the genetic and exposure-history diversity represented was limited. Across a few donors, approximately 4.9% of naive CD4, roughly 3.8% of naive CD8, around 2.5% of memory CD4, and around 0.4% of memory CD8 clonotypes were shared.

TCR CDR3 regions were amplified from genomic DNA by multiplex PCR using the deep immunoSEQ assay. Genomic DNA extracted from each cell subset was distributed evenly over all wells of several immunoSEQ 96-well plates, and each plate served as one replicate. For sorted subsets, about 200 ng genomic DNA, equal to tens of thousands of T cell genomes, was loaded into each replicate PCR. Purified libraries were quantified with a Qubit 3.0 fluorometer, sized on a Bioanalyzer 2100, and re-quantified with the KAPA Library Quantification kit. Every immunoSEQ 96-well plate was sequenced on a dedicated single-read 150-cycle Illumina NextSeq 550 flow cell. The source study handled its data this way. The immunoSEQ output contained only junctional sequences without quality scores, so filtering could not match that applied to full-length reads. To assign V/J genes and CDR3, sequences were annotated using PyIR, a Python wrapper for IgBLAST v1.9, with IMGT germline references. Reads with weak V/J assignments (E-value above 1e-6), missing CDR3, stop codons, out-of-frame junctions, or ambiguous translated residues were removed. A V3J clonotype was defined by an identical inferred V gene, J gene, and CDR3 amino acid sequence. To compute the percentage overlap between repertoires, the number of shared unique clonotypes was divided by the size of the smaller repertoire. Three approaches were used to assess repertoire richness: RTK rarefaction, the Chao1 estimator, and Recon v2.1 estimates of unobserved clonotypes. Generation probabilities were computed with OLGA for all TCRbeta clonotypes obtained by the gDNA method from a few donors. The clones in this table, taken by TCRdb from immuneACCESS, are in-frame only. Not every clone is retained; where verified, under half of the shortfall comes from an unresolved V gene, and the cause of the rest is unknown. The D gene and trimming were derived from the DNA, and the V and J assignments and clone size from that table. The sample table contains about 2.4 million clones; only one count was recorded for roughly 93% of them. Together, the top ten hold approximately 0.36% of the sample.

Its CDR3 holds 14 amino acids, cysteine through phenylalanine. The DNA shown is the 42-base CDR3, in frame from base 1. According to the germline V gene, CDR1 reads MDHEN and CDR2 reads SYDVKM. The donors were healthy, HIV-negative adults who had no recently reported acute infections or vaccinations. Every donor was a Caucasian adult residing in Nashville, Tennessee, USA. CD4+ T cells were enriched through magnetic negative selection, after which naive cells were positively selected on CD45RA and the remaining negative fraction served as the memory subset. Blood was obtained by leukapheresis, after which PBMCs were separated by Ficoll-Histopaque density gradient centrifugation and cryopreserved in liquid nitrogen vapor phase. Purity and quantity of every magnetically sorted T cell population were checked by analytical flow cytometry. Genomic DNA was isolated from every sorted fraction and measured by UV absorbance on a Nanodrop 2000c.

In this chain, TRBV28 is recombined with TRBJ1-1; the D gene is perhaps TRBD1, on 5 matching bases. The source is a man aged 18 to 30 in good health. Some clones in this sample may be carry-over from other donors' samples. Sequencing input: naive CD4+ T cells from PBMCs. This specimen's cell subset or site label, per the study, means: CD45RA+ positively selected. The sequence in DNA is TGTGCCAGCAGTTTACATACGGGTGCCCAAAAGCAGGGATTT. This yields the protein CASSLHTGAQKQGF.